The source of this T cell receptor (beta chain) is a study of cytomegalovirus exposure and HLA in healthy donors. As for the study in general: Ancestry clustering placed 70% to 90% of around 400 genotyped donors in the Caucasian-associated cluster.

Findings of the study overall: Most TCR sequences showed up rarely, but some public TCRs showed up in many donors. A later analysis found most CMV-associated TCR beta chains apparently HLA-restricted.

Between the trimmed V and J ends, which lost 1 base and 1 base, there was a span of 4 bases. Germline CDR1 and CDR2: SGHTA and FQGNSA. There are 13 residues in the CDR3. All the people who gave samples were healthy bone marrow donors. Concerning this clone: The antigen is undetermined.

PCR employed 60 Vbeta and 13 Jbeta primers. Profiling relied on immunoSEQ multiplex PCR, and the TCRdb table lists in-frame clones only, not all of them. The sample yields around 130,000 clones, 80% seen once. The V gene is TRBV7-2, the J gene TRBJ1-1; D is unresolved. The sequencing input was PBMCs. The source of this sequence is a man younger than 40 in good health and CMV-seronegative. The CDR3 loop reads CASSLDRNTEAFF. Here the CDR3 DNA reads TGTGCCAGCAGCTTAGACAGGAACACTGAAGCTTTCTTT. The complete variable domain, with remaining parts taken from reference TRBV7-2 and TRBJ1-1, reads GAGVSQSPSNKVTEKGKDVELRCDPISGHTALYWYRQSLGQGLEFLIYFQGNSAPDKSGLPSDRFSAERTGGSVSTLTIQRTQQEDSAVYLCASSLDRNTEAFFGQGTRLTVV.